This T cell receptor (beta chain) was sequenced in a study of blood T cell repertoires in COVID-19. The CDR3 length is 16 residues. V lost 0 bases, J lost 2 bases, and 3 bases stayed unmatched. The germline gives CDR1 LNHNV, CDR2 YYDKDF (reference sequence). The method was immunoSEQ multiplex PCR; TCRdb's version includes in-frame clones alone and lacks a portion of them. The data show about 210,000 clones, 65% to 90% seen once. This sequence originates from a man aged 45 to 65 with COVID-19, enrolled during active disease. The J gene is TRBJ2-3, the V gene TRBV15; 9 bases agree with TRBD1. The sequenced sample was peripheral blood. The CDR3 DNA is TGTGCCACCAGCAGAGAAGGACAGGGGACCACAGATACGCAGTATTTT. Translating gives CATSREGQGTTDTQYF.